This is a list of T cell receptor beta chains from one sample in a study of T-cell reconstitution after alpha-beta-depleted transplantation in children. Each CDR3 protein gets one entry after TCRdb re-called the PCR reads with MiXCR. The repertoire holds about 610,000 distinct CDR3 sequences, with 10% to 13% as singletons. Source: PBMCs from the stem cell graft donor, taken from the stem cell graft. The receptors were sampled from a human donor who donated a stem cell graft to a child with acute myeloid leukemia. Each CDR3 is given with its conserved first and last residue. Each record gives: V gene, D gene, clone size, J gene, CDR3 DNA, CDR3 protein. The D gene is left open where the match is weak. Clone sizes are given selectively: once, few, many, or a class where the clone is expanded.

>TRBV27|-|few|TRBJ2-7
TGTGCCAGCAGCCCCCTGACAGGCGGAGGGGAGCAGTACTTC
CASSPLTGGGEQYF
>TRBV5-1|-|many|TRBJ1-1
TGCGCCAGCAGAGGGACATTCCCTGAAGCTTTCTTT
CASRGTFPEAFF
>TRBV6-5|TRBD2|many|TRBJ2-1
TGTGCCAGCAGTTACTCGGGAGCGGGACCCAATGAGCAGTTCTTC
CASSYSGAGPNEQFF
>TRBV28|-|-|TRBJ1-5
TGTGCCAGCAGTTTCGACAGCCTCTATAGCAATCAGCCCCAGCATTTT
CASSFDSLYSNQPQHF
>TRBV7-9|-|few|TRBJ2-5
TGTGCCAGCAGCGCCCAGACTAGTGGAGACCAAGAGACCCAGTACTTC
CASSAQTSGDQETQYF
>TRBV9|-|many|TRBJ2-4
TGTGCCAGCAGCGACTTGGGGGACATTCAGTACTTC
CASSDLGDIQYF
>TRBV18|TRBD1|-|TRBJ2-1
TGTGCCAGCTCAATTACCGGGACAGGGGACAATGAGCAGTTCTTC
CASSITGTGDNEQFF
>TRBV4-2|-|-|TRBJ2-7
TGTGCCAGCAGCCAAGAATTGCTAGCAACTCCGGACGAGCAGTACTTC
CASSQELLATPDEQYF
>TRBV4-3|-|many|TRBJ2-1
TGCGCCAGCAGCCAAGATGGTAACCGACTTAATGAGCAGTTCTTC
CASSQDGNRLNEQFF
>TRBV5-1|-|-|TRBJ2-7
TGCGCCAGCAGCCATGGACATAACTACGAGCAGTACTTC
CASSHGHNYEQYF
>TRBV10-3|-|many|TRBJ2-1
TGTGCCATCAGTGATTTGGTAGCGGAAGCCTACAATGAGCAGTTCTTC
CAISDLVAEAYNEQFF
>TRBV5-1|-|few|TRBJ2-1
TGCGCCAGCAGTCCGGGGAACTATCGCTACAATGAGCAGTTCTTC
CASSPGNYRYNEQFF
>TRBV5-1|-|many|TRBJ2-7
TGCGCCAGCACAATGGAAGAAGACCTTGTGGGAGTGGAGCAGTACTTC
CASTMEEDLVGVEQYF
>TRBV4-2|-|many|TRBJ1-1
TGTGCCAGCAGCCAACTGGTCCAGGGGAAGATGAACACTGAAGCTTTCTTT
CASSQLVQGKMNTEAFF
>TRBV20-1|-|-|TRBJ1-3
TGCAGTGCTAAGTGGGGAAACACCATATATTTT
CSAKWGNTIYF
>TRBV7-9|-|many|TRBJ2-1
TGTGCCAGCAGCTTAGATCTAGGGGATCCTTCCAATGAGCAGTTCTTC
CASSLDLGDPSNEQFF
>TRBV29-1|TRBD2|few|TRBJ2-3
TGCAGCGGATTCTTGGGACTAGTCCCAGATACGCAGTATTTT
CSGFLGLVPDTQYF
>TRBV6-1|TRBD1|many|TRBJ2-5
TGTGCCACCAGACGACAGGGACAAGAGACCCAGTACTTC
CATRRQGQETQYF
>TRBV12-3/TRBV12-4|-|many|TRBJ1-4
TGTGCCAGCAGTTTTGGGAAGGGTAATGAAAAACTGTTTTTT
CASSFGKGNEKLFF
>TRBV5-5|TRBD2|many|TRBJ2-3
TGTGCCAGCAGCATTACTAGCGGGGGACGCACAGATACGCAGTATTTT
CASSITSGGRTDTQYF
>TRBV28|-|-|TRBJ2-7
TGTGCCAGCACCTCCCCTGGGGGGCAGAGATCCTACGAGCAGTACTTC
CASTSPGGQRSYEQYF
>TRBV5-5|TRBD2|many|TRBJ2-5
TGTGCCAGCAGCTTGAATAGCGGGAGACTAGGGGAGACCCAGTACTTC
CASSLNSGRLGETQYF
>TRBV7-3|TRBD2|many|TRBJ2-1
TGTGCCAGCAGCTCCCAGCGGGAGAGGAACAATGAGCAGTTCTTC
CASSSQRERNNEQFF
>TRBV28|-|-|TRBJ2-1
TGTGCCAGCAGTTTTGCAGCGGGACAGATCTACAATGAGCAGTTCTTC
CASSFAAGQIYNEQFF
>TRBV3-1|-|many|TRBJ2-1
TGTGCCAGCAGCCTCGATGGGAGTGTGGGAGATGAGCAGTTCTTC
CASSLDGSVGDEQFF
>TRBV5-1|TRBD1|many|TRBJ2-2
TGCGCCAGCGGGGAGACAGGGTCGAACACCGGGGAGCTGTTTTTT
CASGETGSNTGELFF
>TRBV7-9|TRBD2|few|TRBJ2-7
TGTGCCAGCAGCTTGGGGCTAGCGGGATGGGGCGAGCAGTACTTC
CASSLGLAGWGEQYF
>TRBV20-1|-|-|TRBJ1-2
TGCAGTGCTAGAGACCTAGACTCCTATGGCTACACCTTC
CSARDLDSYGYTF
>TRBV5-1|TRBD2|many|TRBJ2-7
TGCGCCAGCAGCCTCAAACTAGCGGGAGGCCACGAGCAGTACTTC
CASSLKLAGGHEQYF
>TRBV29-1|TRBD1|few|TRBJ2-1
TGCAGCGGAGGGCAGGGACAGGGGAAGTTTGAGCAGTTCTTC
CSGGQGQGKFEQFF
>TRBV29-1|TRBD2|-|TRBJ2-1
TGCAGCGGACGGACTAGCGGGGTGATTTACAATGAGCAGTTCTTC
CSGRTSGVIYNEQFF
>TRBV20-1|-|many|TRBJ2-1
TGCAGTGCTCACCGGGACCGGTACAATGAGCAGTTCTTC
CSAHRDRYNEQFF
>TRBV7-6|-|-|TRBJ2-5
TGTGCCAGCAGCTTATTCTCCATGGGGGGAGAGACCCAGTACTTC
CASSLFSMGGETQYF
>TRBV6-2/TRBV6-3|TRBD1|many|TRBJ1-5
TGTGCCAGCACGGACAGGGACAATCAGCCCCAGCATTTT
CASTDRDNQPQHF
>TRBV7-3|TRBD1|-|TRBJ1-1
TGTGCCAGCAGCCCACAGGGGGCGGACACTGAAGCTTTCTTT
CASSPQGADTEAFF
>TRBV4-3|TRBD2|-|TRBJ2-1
TGCGCCAGCAGCCAAAGTAGCGGGGCTTCCTACAATGAGCAGTTCTTC
CASSQSSGASYNEQFF
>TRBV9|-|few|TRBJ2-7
TGTGCCAGCAGCGTAGGCGATCAGGAAGTCTACGAGCAGTACTTC
CASSVGDQEVYEQYF
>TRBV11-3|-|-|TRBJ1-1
TGTGCCAGCAGCTTAGTGGTTGGCAGCCCCTGGGGCACTGAAGCTTTCTTT
CASSLVVGSPWGTEAFF
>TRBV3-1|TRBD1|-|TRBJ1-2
TGTGCCAGCAGCCCTCCGGACAGGGGCTATGGCTACACCTTC
CASSPPDRGYGYTF
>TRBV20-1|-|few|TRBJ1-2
TGCAGTGCTTGGGCAGGATCGGATGGCTACACCTTC
CSAWAGSDGYTF
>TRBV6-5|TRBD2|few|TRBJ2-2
TGTGCCAGCAGCAGACGCGGGAGACCATACACCGGGGAGCTGTTTTTT
CASSRRGRPYTGELFF
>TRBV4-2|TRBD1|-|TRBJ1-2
TGTGCCAGCAGCCTGGGACAGGGGTCTGTCTATGGCTACACCTTC
CASSLGQGSVYGYTF
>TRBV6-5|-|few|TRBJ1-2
TGTGCCAGCAGTTATCGTCGGGCTTCAGTAGGGGGGGCAGTCTATGGCTACACCTTC
CASSYRRASVGGAVYGYTF
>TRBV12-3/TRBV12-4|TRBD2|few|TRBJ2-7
TGTGCCAGCACCGGGGAACTAGCGGCCTACGAGCAGTACTTC
CASTGELAAYEQYF
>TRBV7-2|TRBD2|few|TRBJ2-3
TGTGCCAGCAGCTTCGGAGCGGGAGGGACAACAGATACGCAGTATTTT
CASSFGAGGTTDTQYF
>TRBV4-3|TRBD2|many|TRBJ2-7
TGCGCCAGCAGCCAAGTCCTAGCGGGAGTATACGAGCAGTACTTC
CASSQVLAGVYEQYF
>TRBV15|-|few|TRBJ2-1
TGTGCCACCAGCAGAGATGTGGGGAGCGAGTTCTTC
CATSRDVGSEFF
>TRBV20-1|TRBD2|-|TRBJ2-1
TGCAGCCAAAGGGGCAGCGGGAGGATCTACAATGAGCAGTTCTTC
CSQRGSGRIYNEQFF
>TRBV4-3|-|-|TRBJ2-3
TGCGCCAGCAGCCAAGGAGGAGCGCGCAGCACAGATACGCAGTATTTT
CASSQGGARSTDTQYF
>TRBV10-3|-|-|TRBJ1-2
TGTGCCATCAGTGATCAACAAAAAGGCCTCTATGGCTACACCTTC
CAISDQQKGLYGYTF
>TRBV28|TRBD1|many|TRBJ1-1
TGTGCCAGCAGCTCCCCAGGGGGCCAATTGAACACTGAAGCTTTCTTT
CASSSPGGQLNTEAFF
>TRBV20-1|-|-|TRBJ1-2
TGCAGTGCTAGGAGGGGAGATATTAACTATGGCTACACCTTC
CSARRGDINYGYTF
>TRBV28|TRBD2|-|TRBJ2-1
TGTGCCAGCAGTGGCCCCTACGGGACTAGTCCCAACAATGAGCAGTTCTTC
CASSGPYGTSPNNEQFF
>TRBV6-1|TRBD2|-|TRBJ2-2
TGTGCCAGCAGCAAATCCTCTGGACTAGCAATCTCCGGGGAGCTGTTTTTT
CASSKSSGLAISGELFF
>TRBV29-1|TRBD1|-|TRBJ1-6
TGCAGCGTCCGACAGGGCGAAGGTTCACCCCTCCACTTT
CSVRQGEGSPLHF
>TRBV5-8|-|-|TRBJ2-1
TGTGCCAGCAGCTTCAGATCCGGGGCCTTTTTC
CASSFRSGAFF
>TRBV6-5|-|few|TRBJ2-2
TGTGCCAGCAAGGTCGGGGAGCTGTTTTTT
CASKVGELFF